The 30 T cell receptor beta chains reported below all come from one sample, sequenced in a study of T cells after yellow fever vaccination. TCRdb ran MiXCR on the 5' RACE reads and lists one entry per CDR3 protein. The repertoire holds some 500,000 distinct CDR3 sequences, 13% seen once, with more than 13% in the top ten. Material: PBMCs, obtained on the day of the yellow fever booster vaccination. These TCRs come from a man in his thirties or forties who received the YFV17D yellow fever vaccine.

J is TRBJ2-1 and V is TRBV9; 7 positions match TRBD2. The CDR3 has 15 residues. The junction had 4 bases not matched to a gene; V was cut back by 0 bases and J by 4 bases. Germline CDR1 and CDR2: SGDLS and YYNGEE. CDR3 region: CASSVEPSGYNEQFF. As DNA, the CDR3 is TGTGCCAGCAGCGTAGAACCTAGCGGTTACAATGAGCAGTTCTTC.

This clonotype occurred a few times. The chain has TRBV30 and TRBJ2-5, with 9 positions matching TRBD2. V shed 0 bases and J 2 bases; nucleotides not matched to a gene: 7. The CDR3 is 16 residues long. Germline V CDR1 and CDR2: GTSNPN, SVGIG (reference sequence). The CDR3 reads CAWSVGVSGGQETQYF. CDR3 coding DNA: TGTGCCTGGAGTGTAGGTGTTAGCGGGGGACAAGAGACCCAGTACTTC.

This clonotype was counted a few times. The V call is TRBV3-1, the J call TRBJ2-5, with no clear D. Trimming took 7 bases from V and 2 from J, leaving 14 bases between them. Looked up from germline, CDR1 is LGHDT and CDR2 is YNNKEL (reference sequence). This CDR3 is 14 amino acids long. This CDR3 reads CASKKGQIQETQYF. The CDR3 DNA follows: TGTGCCAGCAAAAAAGGGCAGATACAAGAGACCCAGTACTTC.

In this sample, this clonotype turned up a few times. The chain links TRBV12-3 or TRBV12-4 to TRBJ1-2; D is perhaps TRBD1 (5 bases). V was pared by 5 bases and J by 3 bases, with 10 bases between. This CDR3 has 13 residues. The CDR3 DNA reads as TGTGCCAGCAGTCCGGACATAGACTATGGCTACACCTTC. This gives the protein CASSPDIDYGYTF.

This clonotype was counted a few times. The chain has TRBV18 and TRBJ2-3; D is undetermined. CDR3 length equals 15 residues. V was cut by 6 bases and J by 0 bases, with 13 bases left in between. Germline lookup yields CDR1 KGHSH and CDR2 LQKENI. This CDR3 reads CASSLDGLSTDTQYF. For the CDR3, the DNA is TGTGCCAGCTCCTTAGACGGGCTGAGCACAGATACGCAGTATTTT.

This clonotype was counted ten times or more. J is TRBJ2-6 and V is TRBV6-1; D is perhaps TRBD2 (5 bases). Germline V lookup: CDR1 MNHNS, CDR2 SASEGT. The CDR3 totals 14 residues. Trimming stripped 7 bases from V and 3 bases from J, with 10 bases between. The DNA of the CDR3 is TGTGCCAGCACCAGGAGGAATGGGGCCAACGTCCTGACTTTC. Protein product: CASTRRNGANVLTF.

The V gene is TRBV5-1, the J gene TRBJ2-5; D remains ambiguous. Germline lookup yields CDR1 SGHRS and CDR2 YFSETQ. The germline V and J ends were trimmed by 2 bases and 1 base, with 12 bases remaining between them. This CDR3 has 15 residues. In DNA form, the CDR3 reads TGCGCCAGCAGCTTCCGGGCCGCCTCCCAAGAGACCCAGTACTTC. This encodes CASSFRAASQETQYF.

This clonotype has a handful of counts. The chain links TRBV7-9 to TRBJ2-7; D gene unclear. There are 13 residues in the CDR3. The germline V gene encodes CDR1 SEHNR and CDR2 FQNEAQ (reference sequence). V was cut by 5 bases and J by 5 bases, with 13 bases left in between. CDR3 nucleotides: TGTGCCAGCAGCAAAACCTCGGTGCACGAGCAGTACTTC. It codes for CASSKTSVHEQYF. Using reference TRBV7-9 and TRBJ2-7 for the parts outside the CDR3, the full variable domain is DTGVSQNPRHKITKRGQNVTFRCDPISEHNRLYWYRQTLGQGPEFLTYFQNEAQLEKSRLLSDRFSAERPKGSFSTLEIQRTEQGDSAMYLCASSKTSVHEQYFGPGTRLTVT.

At least ten counts were recorded for this clonotype. V usage is TRBV28 and J usage is TRBJ1-2; D might be TRBD1 (6 bases). Germline CDR1 MDHEN, CDR2 SYDVKM. V was clipped by 6 bases and J by 2 bases, with 13 bases between them. This CDR3 has 14 amino acids. This CDR3 reads CASSREGGNYGYTF. CDR3 in DNA: TGTGCCAGCAGCCGTGAGGGGGGAAACTATGGCTACACCTTC.

Only a few counts were recorded for this clonotype. The chain links TRBV13 to TRBJ2-1, with TRBD2 matching over 11 bases. There are 15 residues in the CDR3. The V and J ends lost 2 bases and 9 bases, in that order; junction bases with no gene match: 6. Germline V gene lookup returns CDR1 PRHDT and CDR2 FYEKMQ (reference sequence). This CDR3 is CASSLFSGRAAEQFF. DNA of the CDR3: TGTGCCAGCAGCTTATTTAGCGGGAGGGCCGCTGAGCAGTTCTTC.

CDR3 bases: TGCAGCGTTGAAGATCCAGCTAGCGGTCAAGCCGGGGAGCTGTTTTTT. As protein: CSVEDPASGQAGELFF. The rearrangement links TRBV29-1 to TRBJ2-2; 7 nucleotides agree with TRBD2. Germline V gene lookup returns CDR1 SQVTM and CDR2 ANQGSEA. V dropped 0 bases and J dropped 6; count of bases not matched to a gene: 10. The CDR3 has 16 amino acids.

In its sample, this clonotype was seen a few times. The rearrangement joins TRBV20-1 to TRBJ1-2; D ambiguous. CDR1 DFQATT and CDR2 SNEGSKA come from the germline V gene (reference sequence). V lost 3 bases, J lost 3 bases, and 8 bases lay in between. CDR3 length: 12 amino acids. The CDR3 sequence: CSASLRDYGYTF. CDR3 sequence (DNA): TGCAGTGCTAGCCTCCGGGACTATGGCTACACCTTC.

This clonotype was detected many times. The V call is TRBV4-3, the J call TRBJ2-5; tentative D call: TRBD1 (5 bases). The CDR3 is 15 amino acids. Germline CDR1 LGHNA, CDR2 YSLEER. Trimming left V 3 bases short and J 3 bases short, with 14 bases between. The CDR3 loop is CASSHQQAPEETQYF. For the CDR3, the DNA is TGCGCCAGCAGCCATCAACAGGCACCCGAAGAGACCCAGTACTTC.

This clonotype was observed a handful of times. The chain has TRBV7-9 and TRBJ2-1; TRBD2 is a possible D gene (5 bases). V was shortened by 0 bases and J by 6 bases, with 12 bases between the two germline ends. In germline, CDR1 is SEHNR, CDR2 FQNEAQ (reference sequence). CDR3 length equals 15 residues. The DNA of the CDR3 is TGTGCCAGCAGCTTAGCTAGCGCTCCGACCAATGAGCAGTTCTTC. Its translation: CASSLASAPTNEQFF.

The gene calls are TRBV7-2 and TRBJ2-7; D is unclear. In germline, CDR1 is SGHTA, CDR2 FQGNSA. Trimming removed 1 base from V and 5 bases from J, with 12 bases in between. CDR3 length: 14 amino acids. The CDR3 loop reads CASSLDGAPDEQYF. DNA for the CDR3: TGTGCCAGCAGCTTAGATGGAGCTCCGGACGAGCAGTACTTC.

This clonotype was observed a few times. The V gene is TRBV20-1, the J gene TRBJ1-4; the D is unclear. Germline CDR1 is DFQATT and CDR2 is SNEGSKA (reference sequence). CDR3 length: 12 amino acids. The V gene lost 7 bases and the J gene lost 8 bases, with 14 bases spanning the gap. In DNA, the CDR3 is TGCAGTGTTAGCAAGGGTGCCGAAAAACTGTTTTTT. Its translation is CSVSKGAEKLFF.

This clonotype came up a few times. The V and J genes are TRBV7-6 and TRBJ2-3; the match to TRBD2 covers 14 bases. The CDR3 is 17 residues long. With 5 bases clipped from V and 2 bases from J, the junction kept 6 bases outside the gene matches. Germline values: CDR1 SGHVS, CDR2 FNYEAQ. Here the CDR3 DNA reads TGTGCCAGCAGCGCCAGACTAGCGGGAGGGTACACAGATACGCAGTATTTT. This sequence encodes CASSARLAGGYTDTQYF.

The chain recombines TRBV12-3 or TRBV12-4 with TRBJ1-1; 7 nucleotides align to TRBD1. V lost 6 bases to trimming and J lost 6 bases; unmatched junction nucleotides: 13. The CDR3 spans 15 residues. CDR3 nucleotides: TGTGCCAGCAGGGTAAACAGGGGCCTAGCTCCTGAAGCTTTCTTT. Its translation is CASRVNRGLAPEAFF.

A remark on this clonotype: Because the CDR3 is missing its conserved closing phenylalanine or tryptophan, this is likely a read error. V is TRBV3-1 and J is TRBJ1-5, with D perhaps TRBD1 (5 bases). This CDR3 is 14 amino acids long. The germline CDR1 and CDR2 sequences are LGHDT and YNNKEL (reference sequence). The V end lost 4 bases, the J end lost 3 bases, and 10 bases lay between the germline ends. The CDR3 here is CASSPAGNNQPQHL. DNA for the CDR3: TGTGCCAGCAGCCCGGCAGGGAACAATCAGCCCCAGCATCTT.

In this sample, this clonotype turned up once. The chain joins TRBV20-1 to TRBJ2-4, with 7 bases lining up with TRBD1. Germline V gives CDR1 DFQATT, CDR2 SNEGSKA (reference sequence). V lost 0 bases, J lost 8 bases, and 16 bases stayed unmatched. CDR3 size: 17 residues. The CDR3 nucleotides are TGCAGTGCTAGAGATCCTGCTGGTAGACAGGGCTTGGACATTCAGTACTTC. This translates into CSARDPAGRQGLDIQYF.

The chain employs TRBV5-6 and TRBJ2-2; D is uncertain. The CDR3 has 15 amino acids. Per the germline V gene, CDR1 is SGHDT and CDR2 is YYEEEE. V shed 2 bases and J shed 4 bases, with 12 bases lying between them. The CDR3 DNA sequence: TGTGCCAGCAGCTTCTGGGATACCTCCACCGGGGAGCTGTTTTTT. Protein product: CASSFWDTSTGELFF.

This clonotype was seen more than once but under ten times. The chain is built from TRBV29-1 and TRBJ1-5, with 10 bases that match TRBD1. This CDR3 comprises 15 residues. In germline, CDR1 is SQVTM, CDR2 ANQGSEA. The trim removed 5 bases at V and 0 bases at J, leaving 4 bases unmatched. CDR3 nucleotide sequence: TGCAGCGTTAGGACAGGGGGTAATAGCAATCAGCCCCAGCATTTT. This sequence encodes CSVRTGGNSNQPQHF.

The rearrangement joins TRBV12-3 or TRBV12-4 to TRBJ2-3; D call uncertain. The CDR3 runs to 12 residues. Trimming took off 7 bases at V and 0 bases at J, with 5 bases between the two ends. The CDR3 bases are TGTGCCAGCATTCCTAGCACAGATACGCAGTATTTT. Its protein is CASIPSTDTQYF.

This clonotype has only a few counts. As DNA, the CDR3 is TGCAGTGCTCCAACCCCCAGGGGGGCCAATCAGCCCCAGCATTTT. Protein sequence: CSAPTPRGANQPQHF. The chain has TRBV20-1 and TRBJ1-5, with 7 bases aligning to TRBD1. Trimming at V came to 5 bases and at J to 3 bases, leaving 10 bases not matched to a gene. There are 15 residues in the CDR3. Germline CDR1 DFQATT, CDR2 SNEGSKA (reference sequence).

In this sample, this clonotype turned up a few times. The chain recombines TRBV29-1 with TRBJ2-7, with D tentatively TRBD1 or TRBD2 (5 bases each). V lost 4 bases and J 2 bases, leaving 12 bases between the germline ends. Per the germline V gene, CDR1 is SQVTM and CDR2 is ANQGSEA. The CDR3 totals 13 residues. Here the CDR3 DNA reads TGCAGCGTTGGCCGGGACGGCCCCTACGAGCAGTACTTC. It is translated as CSVGRDGPYEQYF.

This clonotype turned up a few times. The V and J genes are TRBV4-3 and TRBJ2-5; possible D gene TRBD2, 6 bases. The germline V gene has CDR1 LGHNA and CDR2 YSLEER. There are 15 residues in the CDR3. The V gene lost 1 base and the J gene lost 2 bases, with 11 bases spanning the gap. The CDR3 region is CASSQVGLAQETQYF. DNA for the CDR3: TGCGCCAGCAGCCAAGTAGGGCTAGCGCAAGAGACCCAGTACTTC.

The chain joins TRBV28 to TRBJ2-5, with TRBD1 identical over 9 bases. Germline V gene sequence: CDR1 MDHEN, CDR2 SYDVKM. After removal of 8 bases from V and 12 bases from J, the junction contained 13 bases not matched to a gene. The CDR3 runs to 13 residues. The CDR3 region is CASHGTGLMKKYF. The CDR3, as DNA: TGTGCCAGCCATGGGACAGGGTTAATGAAGAAGTACTTC.

The gene calls are TRBV20-1 and TRBJ2-5, with D tentatively TRBD1 (5 bases). V was clipped by 4 bases and J by 0 bases, with 6 bases between them. The germline V gene has CDR1 DFQATT and CDR2 SNEGSKA (reference sequence). This CDR3 is built from 12 residues. This CDR3 is CSATGNQETQYF. In DNA form, the CDR3 reads TGCAGTGCTACAGGGAACCAAGAGACCCAGTACTTC.

This clonotype turned up a few times. The chain joins TRBV7-8 to TRBJ2-3; 7 bases match TRBD2. Trimming took 5 bases from V and 2 from J; bases not matched to a gene: 7. There are 15 residues in the CDR3. Germline V gene data show CDR1 as SGHVS and CDR2 as FQNEAQ. Written as DNA, the CDR3 is TGTGCCAGCAGCCGTAGGGAGGGAGACACAGATACGCAGTATTTT. It is translated as CASSRREGDTDTQYF.

This clonotype appeared a few times. The chain recombines TRBV27 with TRBJ2-6, with TRBD1 matching 7 bases. The CDR3 sequence is 15 residues long. Germline V lookup: CDR1 MNHEY, CDR2 SMNVEV (reference sequence). V shed 8 bases and J 2 bases; nucleotides not matched to a gene: 6. The chain's CDR3 is CASANQGAGANVLTF. CDR3 DNA: TGTGCCAGCGCTAACCAGGGGGCTGGGGCCAACGTCCTGACTTTC.